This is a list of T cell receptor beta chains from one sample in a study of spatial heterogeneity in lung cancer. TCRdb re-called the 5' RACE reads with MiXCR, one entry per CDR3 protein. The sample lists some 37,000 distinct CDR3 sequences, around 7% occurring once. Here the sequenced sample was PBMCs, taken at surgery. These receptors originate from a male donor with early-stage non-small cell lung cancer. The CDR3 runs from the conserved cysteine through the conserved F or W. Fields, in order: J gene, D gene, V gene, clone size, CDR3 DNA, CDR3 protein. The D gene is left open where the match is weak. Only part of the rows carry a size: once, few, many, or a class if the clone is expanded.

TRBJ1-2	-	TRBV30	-	TGTGCCTGGAGTGTACCCGCTCTCTATGGCTACACCTTC	CAWSVPALYGYTF
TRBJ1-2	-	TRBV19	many	TGTGCCAGCCTTCGGGACCCATGGGATGGCTACACCTTC	CASLRDPWDGYTF
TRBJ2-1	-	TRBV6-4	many	TGTGCCAGCAGTGCCGAGCTAGGGACTCGATACAATGAGCAGTTCTTC	CASSAELGTRYNEQFF
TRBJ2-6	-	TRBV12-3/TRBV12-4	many	TGTGCCAGCAGTTCTCCGAGAGGGGGTTTCTCTGGGGCCAACGTCCTGACTTTC	CASSSPRGGFSGANVLTF
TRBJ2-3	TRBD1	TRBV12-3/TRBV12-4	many	TGTGCCAGCAGCCTGGGACAGATGTCCACAGATACGCAGTATTTT	CASSLGQMSTDTQYF
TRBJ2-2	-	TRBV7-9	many	TGTGCCAGCAGCGCTCAAGAACCCCAGGTGGGGGAGCTGTTTTTT	CASSAQEPQVGELFF
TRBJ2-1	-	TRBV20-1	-	TGCAGTGCTAGACCATTGGTAGGAGGGGCCTACAATGAGCAGTTCTTC	CSARPLVGGAYNEQFF
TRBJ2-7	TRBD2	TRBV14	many	TGTGCCAGCAGCCTTCGACTAGCGGGGCCCTACGAGCAGTACTTC	CASSLRLAGPYEQYF
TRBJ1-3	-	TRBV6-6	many	TGTGCCAGCACCGTGAGACATCTTTTTGACTCTGGAAACACCATATATTTT	CASTVRHLFDSGNTIYF
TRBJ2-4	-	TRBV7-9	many	TGTGCCAGCAGCTTAAGTGAGCAGGGACGAAACATTCAGTACTTC	CASSLSEQGRNIQYF
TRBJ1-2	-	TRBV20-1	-	TGCAGTGCTAGGTTGAGATCAGACCCGTATGGCTACACCTTC	CSARLRSDPYGYTF
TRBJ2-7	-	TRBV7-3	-	TGTGCCAGCAGCACGAGCGGAAGCTCCTACGAGCAGTACTTC	CASSTSGSSYEQYF
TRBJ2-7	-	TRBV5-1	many	TGCGCCAGCAGTCAGCCGGGGCTCGAGCAGTACTTC	CASSQPGLEQYF
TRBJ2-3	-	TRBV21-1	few	TGTGCCAGCAGCAAATCCCGGTCGGGGGCGCCGAGCACAGATACGCAGTATTTT	CASSKSRSGAPSTDTQYF
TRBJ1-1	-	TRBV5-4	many	TGTGCCAGCAGCTTGGGACAGCTCTTGAACACTGAAGCTTTCTTT	CASSLGQLLNTEAFF
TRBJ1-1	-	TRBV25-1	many	TGTGCCAGCAGTCAGGTCGGGGCTGAAGCTTTCTTT	CASSQVGAEAFF
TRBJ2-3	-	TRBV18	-	TGTGCCAGCTCACCCAGGGCTAGTTCCACAGATACGCAGTATTTT	CASSPRASSTDTQYF
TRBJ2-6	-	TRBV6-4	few	TGTGCCAGCAGTGAAGAGTTCTCTGGGGCCAACGTCCTGACTTTC	CASSEEFSGANVLTF
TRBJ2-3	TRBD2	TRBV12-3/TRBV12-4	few	TGTGCCAGCACCTTGGGGGGGGGCACAGATACGCAGTATTTT	CASTLGGGTDTQYF
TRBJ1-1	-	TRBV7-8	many	TGTGCCAGCAGCTTTATGGTGAACACTGAAGCTTTCTTT	CASSFMVNTEAFF
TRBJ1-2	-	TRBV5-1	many	TGCGCCAGCAGCTTGGATTCTTATGGCTACACCTTC	CASSLDSYGYTF
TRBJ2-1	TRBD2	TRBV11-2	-	TGTGCCAGCAGCCCGGGACTAGCGGAGTACAATGAGCAGTTCTTC	CASSPGLAEYNEQFF
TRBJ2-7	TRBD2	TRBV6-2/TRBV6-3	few	TGTGCCAGCACCTACCCCCCGCGGGAGATAGAGTCCTACGAGCAGTACTTC	CASTYPPREIESYEQYF
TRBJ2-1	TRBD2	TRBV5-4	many	TGTGCCAGCAGCTTGGATAGCGGGAGGTTCAATGAGCAGTTCTTC	CASSLDSGRFNEQFF
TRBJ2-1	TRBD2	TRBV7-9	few	TGTGCCAGCAGCTTGACGGGCCTAGCGGGAGGTATTGAGCAGTTCTTC	CASSLTGLAGGIEQFF
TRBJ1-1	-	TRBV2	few	TGTGCCAGCAGGGGGCCTGAAGCTTTCTTT	CASRGPEAFF
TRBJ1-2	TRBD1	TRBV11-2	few	TGTGCCAGCAGCTCCTACCGGGACAGGGGGCGCGGTAAGAACTATGGCTACACCTTC	CASSSYRDRGRGKNYGYTF
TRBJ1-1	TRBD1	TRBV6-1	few	TGTGCCAGCAGGGACGGACAGGCGTCTTTCCTCATGAACACTGAAGCTTTCTTT	CASRDGQASFLMNTEAFF
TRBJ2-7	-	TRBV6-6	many	TGTGCCAGCAGTAGGTCGGACGGGGGTGAGCAGTACTTC	CASSRSDGGEQYF
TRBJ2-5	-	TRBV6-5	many	TGTGCCAGCAGTTTCTCTCGGTCCCAAGAGACCCAGTACTTC	CASSFSRSQETQYF
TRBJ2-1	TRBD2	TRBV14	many	TGTGCCAGCAGCCAAGATAGCGGGGGGGCCCGTGAGCAGTTCTTC	CASSQDSGGAREQFF
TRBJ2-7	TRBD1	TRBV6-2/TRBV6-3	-	TGTGCCAGCACTTTGGGCGGGACAGGGGAAATTTACGAGCAGTACTTC	CASTLGGTGEIYEQYF
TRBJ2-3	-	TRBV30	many	TGTGCCTGGGGAATAGGGTTTGGGACAGATACGCAGTATTTT	CAWGIGFGTDTQYF
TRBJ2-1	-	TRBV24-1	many	TGTGCCACCAGTGGGCTTCAGGGTATTGAGCAGTTCTTC	CATSGLQGIEQFF
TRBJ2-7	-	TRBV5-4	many	TGTGCCAGCAGCTTCCCCCACTCCTACGAGCAGTACTTC	CASSFPHSYEQYF
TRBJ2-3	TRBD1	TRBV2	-	TGTGCCAGCAGTACCAGACAGGGGTCAGATACGCAGTATTTT	CASSTRQGSDTQYF
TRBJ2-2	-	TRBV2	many	TGTGCCAGCCGAGAAGGGCTGGAGACCGGGGAGCTGTTTTTT	CASREGLETGELFF
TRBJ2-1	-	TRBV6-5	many	TGTGCCAGCAGTTTGGCGTCAGGGGTCAATGAGCAGTTCTTC	CASSLASGVNEQFF
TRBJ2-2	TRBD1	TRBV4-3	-	TGCGCCAGCAGCCGGGGACAGGGGGCGCTCACCGGGGAGCTGTTTTTT	CASSRGQGALTGELFF
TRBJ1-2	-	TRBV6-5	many	TGTGCCAGCAGTTACTCGATTAACCTTCAGGGTGGCTATGGCTACACCTTC	CASSYSINLQGGYGYTF
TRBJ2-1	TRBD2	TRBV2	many	TGTGCCAGCAGGGTCGGGACTAGCTCCTACAATGAGCAGTTCTTC	CASRVGTSSYNEQFF
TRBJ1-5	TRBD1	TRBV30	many	TGTGCCTTCACACCGGGACAGCTTTATAGCAATCAGCCCCAGCATTTT	CAFTPGQLYSNQPQHF
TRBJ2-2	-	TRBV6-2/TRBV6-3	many	TGTGCCAGCAGTTACGGAGACACCGGGGAGCTGTTTTTT	CASSYGDTGELFF
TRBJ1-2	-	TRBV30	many	TGTGCCTGGAGTGTAGAGACAGCTTATGGCTACACCTTC	CAWSVETAYGYTF
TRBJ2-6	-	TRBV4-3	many	TGCGCCAGCAGCCAAGATTGGCAAAGGGCTGGGGCCAACGTCCTGACTTTC	CASSQDWQRAGANVLTF
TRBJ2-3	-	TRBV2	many	TGTGCCAGCAGTGAAGCCCCCTACCCGCGCACGCAGTATTTT	CASSEAPYPRTQYF
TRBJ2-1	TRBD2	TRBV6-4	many	TGTGCCAGCAGTGACTCGCGGGGGGGCTACAATGAGCAGTTCTTC	CASSDSRGGYNEQFF
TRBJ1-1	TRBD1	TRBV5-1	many	TGCGCCAGCAGCCCCAGGGGGCTGGGGTCTGAAGCTTTCTTT	CASSPRGLGSEAFF
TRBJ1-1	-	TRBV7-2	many	TGTGCCAGCAGCACCGGACAACTGAACACTGAAGCTTTCTTT	CASSTGQLNTEAFF
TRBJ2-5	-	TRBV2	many	TGTGCCAGCAGTGAGGTTAGGGGATACCAAGAGACCCAGTACTTC	CASSEVRGYQETQYF
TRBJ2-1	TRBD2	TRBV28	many	TGTGCCAGCAGTAGCGGGGGGGAAAGCCGTTGGGAGCAGTTCTTC	CASSSGGESRWEQFF
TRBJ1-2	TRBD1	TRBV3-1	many	TGTGCCAGCAGCCAAGGAGGACAGGGGACTAAAGGCTACACCTTC	CASSQGGQGTKGYTF
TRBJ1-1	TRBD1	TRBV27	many	TGTGCCAGCAGTAGACAGGGGGCTGAAGCTTTCTTT	CASSRQGAEAFF